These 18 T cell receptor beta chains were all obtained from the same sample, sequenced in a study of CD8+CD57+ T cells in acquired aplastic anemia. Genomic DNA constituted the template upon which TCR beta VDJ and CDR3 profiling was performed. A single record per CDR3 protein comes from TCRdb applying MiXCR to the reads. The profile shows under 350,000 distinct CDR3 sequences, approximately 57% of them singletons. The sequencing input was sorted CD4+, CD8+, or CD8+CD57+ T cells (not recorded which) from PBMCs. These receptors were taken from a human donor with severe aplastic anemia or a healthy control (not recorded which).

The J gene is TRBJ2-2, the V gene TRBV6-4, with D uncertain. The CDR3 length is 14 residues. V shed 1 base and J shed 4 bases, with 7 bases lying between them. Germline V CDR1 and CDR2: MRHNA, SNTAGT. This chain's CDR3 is CASSDYSVTGELFF. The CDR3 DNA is TGTGCCAGCAGTGACTATTCGGTCACCGGGGAGCTGTTTTTT.

CDR3 amino acids: CAISETGARTDTQYF. The CDR3 DNA reads as TGTGCCATCAGTGAGACAGGGGCCCGCACAGATACGCAGTATTTT. The V gene is TRBV10-3, the J gene TRBJ2-3; 7 nucleotides match TRBD1. With V trimmed by 2 bases and J by 1 base, 3 bases remained unmatched. There are 15 residues in the CDR3. Germline V gene data show CDR1 as ENHRY and CDR2 as SYGVKD.

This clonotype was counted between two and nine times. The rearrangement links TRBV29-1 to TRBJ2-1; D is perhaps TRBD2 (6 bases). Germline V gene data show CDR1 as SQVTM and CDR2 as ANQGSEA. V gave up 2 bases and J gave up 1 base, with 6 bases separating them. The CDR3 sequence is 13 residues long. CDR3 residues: CSVERESYNEQFF. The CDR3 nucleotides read TGCAGCGTTGAACGGGAGTCCTACAATGAGCAGTTCTTC.

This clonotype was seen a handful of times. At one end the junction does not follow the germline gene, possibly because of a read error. CDR3 in amino acids: CASTDRVNTGELFF. CDR3 DNA sequence: TGCGCCAGCACCGACAGGGTCAACACCGGGGAGCTGTTTTTT. This chain connects TRBV2 to TRBJ2-2; 7 bases agree with TRBD1. CDR1 is SNHLY, CDR2 FYNNEI, per germline. The CDR3 is 14 amino acids.

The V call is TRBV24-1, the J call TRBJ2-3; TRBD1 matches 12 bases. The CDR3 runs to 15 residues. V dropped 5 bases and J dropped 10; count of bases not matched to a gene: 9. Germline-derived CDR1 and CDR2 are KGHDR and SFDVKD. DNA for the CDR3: TGTGCCACCAGTGTCCCGGGACAGGGGGCCGAGGCGCAGTATTTT. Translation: CATSVPGQGAEAQYF.

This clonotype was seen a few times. CDR3 loop: CASSARLAGEGETQYF. CDR3 bases: TGTGCCAGCAGCGCCAGACTAGCGGGGGAAGGAGAGACCCAGTACTTC. This chain joins TRBV9 and TRBJ2-5; 12 bases agree with TRBD2. CDR1 and CDR2 (germline): SGDLS, YYNGEE. The CDR3 runs 16 residues. V lost 3 bases to trimming and J lost 4 bases; unmatched junction nucleotides: 7.

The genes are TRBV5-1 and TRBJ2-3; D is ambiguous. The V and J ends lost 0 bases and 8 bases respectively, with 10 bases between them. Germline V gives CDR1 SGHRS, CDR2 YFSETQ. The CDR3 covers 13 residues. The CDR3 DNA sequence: TGCGCCAGCAGCTTGGCCGGCAGGAGTACGCAGTATTTT. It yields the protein CASSLAGRSTQYF.

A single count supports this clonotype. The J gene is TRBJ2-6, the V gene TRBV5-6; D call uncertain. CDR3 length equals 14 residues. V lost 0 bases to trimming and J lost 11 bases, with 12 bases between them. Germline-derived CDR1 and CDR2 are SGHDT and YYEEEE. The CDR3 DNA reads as TGTGCCAGCAGCTTGGCTTCTGTGGGCGACGTCCTGACTTTC. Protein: CASSLASVGDVLTF.

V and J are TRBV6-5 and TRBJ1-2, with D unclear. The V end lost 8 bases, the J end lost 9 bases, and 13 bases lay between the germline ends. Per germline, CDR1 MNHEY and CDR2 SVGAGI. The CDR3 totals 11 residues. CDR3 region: CASVGGFSYTF. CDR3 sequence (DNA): TGTGCCAGCGTGGGTGGGTTCAGCTACACCTTC.

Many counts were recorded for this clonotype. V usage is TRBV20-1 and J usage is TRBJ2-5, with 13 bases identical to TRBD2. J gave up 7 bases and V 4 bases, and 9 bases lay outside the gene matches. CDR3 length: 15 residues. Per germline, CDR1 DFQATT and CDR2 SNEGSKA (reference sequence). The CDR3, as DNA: TGCAGTGCTACCGGACTAGCGGGGGTGCAGAGGACCCAGTACTTC. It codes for CSATGLAGVQRTQYF.

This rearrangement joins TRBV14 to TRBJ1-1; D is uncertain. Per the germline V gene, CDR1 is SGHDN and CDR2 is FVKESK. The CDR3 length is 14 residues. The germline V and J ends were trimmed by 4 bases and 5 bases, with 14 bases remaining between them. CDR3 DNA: TGTGCCAGCAGCCCGCAGTTTTACTCGACTGAAGCTTTCTTT. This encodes CASSPQFYSTEAFF.

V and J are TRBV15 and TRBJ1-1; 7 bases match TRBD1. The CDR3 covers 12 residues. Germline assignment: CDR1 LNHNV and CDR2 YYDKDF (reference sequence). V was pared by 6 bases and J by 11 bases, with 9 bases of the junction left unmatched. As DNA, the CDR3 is TGTGCCACCAGTCGCGACAGGGCGACGGCTTTCTTT. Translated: CATSRDRATAFF.

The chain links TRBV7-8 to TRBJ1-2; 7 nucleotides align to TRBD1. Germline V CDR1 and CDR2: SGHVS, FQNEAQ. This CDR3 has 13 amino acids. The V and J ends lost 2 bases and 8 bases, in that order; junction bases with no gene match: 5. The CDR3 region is CASSLKGAGGYTF. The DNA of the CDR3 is TGTGCCAGCAGCTTAAAGGGGGCTGGGGGCTACACCTTC.

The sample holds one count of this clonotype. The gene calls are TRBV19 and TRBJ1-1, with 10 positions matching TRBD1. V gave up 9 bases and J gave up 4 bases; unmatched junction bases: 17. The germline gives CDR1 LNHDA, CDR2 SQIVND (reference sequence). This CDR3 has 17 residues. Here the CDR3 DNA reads TGTGCCAGCTACCCGCGGGACAGGGGTTCGATGAGCACTGAAGCTTTCTTT. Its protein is CASYPRDRGSMSTEAFF.

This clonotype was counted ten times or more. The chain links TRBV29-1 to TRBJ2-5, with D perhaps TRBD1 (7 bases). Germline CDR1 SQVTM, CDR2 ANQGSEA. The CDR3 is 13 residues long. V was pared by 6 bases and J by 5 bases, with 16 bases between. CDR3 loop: CSVAQGRSETQYF. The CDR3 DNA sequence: TGCAGCGTAGCACAGGGGAGGTCGGAGACCCAGTACTTC.

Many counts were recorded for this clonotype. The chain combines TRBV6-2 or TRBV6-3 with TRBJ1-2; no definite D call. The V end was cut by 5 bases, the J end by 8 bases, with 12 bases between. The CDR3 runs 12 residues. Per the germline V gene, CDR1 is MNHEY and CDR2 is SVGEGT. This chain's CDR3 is CASSKVYGGYTF. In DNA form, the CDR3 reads TGTGCCAGCAGTAAGGTTTATGGCGGCTACACCTTC.

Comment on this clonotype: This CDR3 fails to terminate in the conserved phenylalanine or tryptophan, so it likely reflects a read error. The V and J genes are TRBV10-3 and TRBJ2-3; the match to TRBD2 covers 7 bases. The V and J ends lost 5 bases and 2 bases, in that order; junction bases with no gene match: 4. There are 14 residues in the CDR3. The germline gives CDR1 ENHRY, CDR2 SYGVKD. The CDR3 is CAISLLADTDTQYL. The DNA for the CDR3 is TGTGCCATCAGTTTGCTAGCGGACACAGATACGCAGTATCTT.

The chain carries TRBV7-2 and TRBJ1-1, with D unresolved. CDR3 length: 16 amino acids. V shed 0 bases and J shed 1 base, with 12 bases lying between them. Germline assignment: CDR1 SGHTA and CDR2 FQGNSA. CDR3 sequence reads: CASSLASPGSNTEAFF. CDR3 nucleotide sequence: TGTGCCAGCAGCTTAGCGTCCCCCGGGTCGAACACTGAAGCTTTCTTT.